Listed below are T cell receptor beta chains from one sample, sequenced in a study of T cell responses to AZD1222 COVID-19 vaccine. TCRdb keeps only in-frame clones here, not all; method: immunoSEQ multiplex PCR. Seen here are around 84,000 clones, about 83% observed once, and the top ten hold roughly 9.4%. Specimen: peripheral blood, collected on day 0 of AZD1222 vaccination. All receptors come from an adult in good health. The CDR3 runs from the conserved cysteine through the conserved F or W. The order of the fields is V gene, clone size, J gene, D gene, CDR3 DNA, CDR3 protein. The D gene is left open where the match is weak. Size tells how often a clone was seen (once, few, many) or the class of an expanded clone, and some rows leave it out.

TRBV3-1/TRBV3-2	NA	TRBJ1-2	NA	TGTGCCAGCAGCCTTATGAACTATGGCTACACCTTC	CASSLMNYGYTF
TRBV14	NA	TRBJ2-1	TRBD1	TGTGCCAGCAGCCAAGATGGGACAGGGCATGAGCAGTTCTTC	CASSQDGTGHEQFF
TRBV18	NA	TRBJ2-1	NA	TGTGCCAGCTCACCATGGTTGGGTAACCGCGACTCCTACAATGAGCAGTTCTTC	CASSPWLGNRDSYNEQFF
TRBV15	NA	TRBJ2-4	NA	TGTGCCACCAGCAGAGAGGTCGGGGCAACCCCTAACATTCAGTACTTC	CATSREVGATPNIQYF
TRBV9	NA	TRBJ1-1	TRBD1	TGTGCCAGCAGCGCTAAACAGGGGGCGAACACTGAAGCTTTCTTT	CASSAKQGANTEAFF
TRBV7-3	NA	TRBJ2-7	TRBD1	TGTGCCAGCAGCCAAGCCGGGACAGACTCCTACGAGCAGTACTTC	CASSQAGTDSYEQYF
TRBV19	NA	TRBJ1-5	NA	TGTGCCAGTAGTATATCGGTCGAGGGATATAGCAATCAGCCCCAGCATTTT	CASSISVEGYSNQPQHF
TRBV4-1	NA	TRBJ2-3	NA	TGCGCCAGCAGCCGGGACATTAATTTCTCTCGGTATTTT	CASSRDINFSRYF
TRBV10-3	NA	TRBJ1-2	NA	TGTGCCATCAGTGGCAGGCCGAACTATGGCTACACCTTC	CAISGRPNYGYTF
TRBV3-1/TRBV3-2	NA	TRBJ1-1	TRBD1	TGTGCCAGCAGCCAAGCGGGGGGACAGGGAGGTAAGGCTTTCTTT	CASSQAGGQGGKAFF
TRBV3-1/TRBV3-2	NA	TRBJ1-1	NA	TGTGCCAGCAGCCACACTCGATTCCCGACAGGAAAGAACACTGAAGCTTTCTTT	CASSHTRFPTGKNTEAFF
TRBV11-1	NA	TRBJ2-3	NA	TGTGCCAGCAGCTTAGCGCAATTAGCAATGACAGATACGCAGTATTTT	CASSLAQLAMTDTQYF
TRBV10-2	once	TRBJ2-3	TRBD2	TGCGCCAGCAGTGCTACTAGCGGGACCCCGTTAGATACGCAGTATTTT	CASSATSGTPLDTQYF
TRBV15	NA	TRBJ2-3	TRBD1	TGTGCCACCAGCAGAGATCTTTGGACAGGGGAGGCGTTAACAGATACGCAGTATTTT	CATSRDLWTGEALTDTQYF
TRBV7-3	NA	TRBJ2-2	TRBD1	TGTGCCAGCAGCTCCCCGACAGGACAGGGGATAAATTCCGGGGAGCTGTTTTTT	CASSSPTGQGINSGELFF
TRBV12-3/TRBV12-4	once	TRBJ1-2	NA	TGTGCCAGCAGTTTAGGTGAAGCGGGCGGCTACACCTTC	CASSLGEAGGYTF
TRBV13	NA	TRBJ1-5	NA	TGTGCCAGCAGCTCTCAGGACGGGTCGGGACAGCATTTT	CASSSQDGSGQHF
TRBV12-3/TRBV12-4	NA	TRBJ1-1	NA	TGTGCCAGCAGTAGGAGGACTGAAGCTTTCTTT	CASSRRTEAFF
TRBV9	NA	TRBJ2-1	TRBD2	TGTGCCAGCAGCGTCCCTCCACTAGCGGGGGGCCATGAGCAGTTCTTC	CASSVPPLAGGHEQFF
TRBV3-1/TRBV3-2	NA	TRBJ1-1	NA	TGTGCCAGCAGCCAACCGCGTGGGGGCATCACTGAAGCTTTCTTT	CASSQPRGGITEAFF
TRBV9	NA	TRBJ2-3	TRBD2	TGTGCCAGCAGCGGGACTAGCGGGAGGCCCTTAGATACGCAGTATTTT	CASSGTSGRPLDTQYF
TRBV11-2	NA	TRBJ2-7	TRBD1	TGTGCCAGCAGCCTGGGGACAGGCTTATACGAGCAGTACTTC	CASSLGTGLYEQYF
TRBV28	NA	TRBJ1-4	NA	TGTGCCAGCAGCTCCCCTGACAGGTCTGCCGAAAAACTGTTTTTT	CASSSPDRSAEKLFF
TRBV10-3	NA	TRBJ1-1	NA	TGTGCCATCAGCGCCCCCGCCGGGCCGAACACTGAAGCTTTCTTT	CAISAPAGPNTEAFF
TRBV9	NA	TRBJ2-2	NA	TGTGCCAGCAGCGTCCCAAGCGGGCCGACCCACACCGGGGAGCTGTTTTTT	CASSVPSGPTHTGELFF
TRBV5-5	NA	TRBJ1-6	TRBD1	TGTGCCAGCAGCTTGGACAGGGGGACGATTTCCCTCCACTTT	CASSLDRGTISLHF
TRBV30	once	TRBJ1-6	TRBD1	TGTGCCTTGGGGACAGGGGATGCACCCCTCCACTTT	CALGTGDAPLHF
TRBV6-2/TRBV6-3	NA	TRBJ2-3	TRBD1	TGTGCCAGCAGTTATTTTCAGGGGGCGAGGAGCGCAGATACGCAGTATTTT	CASSYFQGARSADTQYF
TRBV19	NA	TRBJ1-4	NA	TGTGCCAGTAGCCCTGCCGGGACGGGAAATGAAAAACTGTTTTTT	CASSPAGTGNEKLFF
TRBV28	once	TRBJ2-7	TRBD1	TGTGCCAGCAGTTCCTACCGACAGGGGGCATCCTACGAGCAGTACTTC	CASSSYRQGASYEQYF
TRBV2	NA	TRBJ2-5	NA	TGTGCCAGCAGTAGGGACATAAGTAGCTTAGAGTACTTC	CASSRDISSLEYF
TRBV5-1	NA	TRBJ1-3	NA	TGCGCCAGCAGCCCCGTTTTCTCTGGAAACACCATATATTTT	CASSPVFSGNTIYF
TRBV5-6	NA	TRBJ2-7	NA	TGTGCCAGCAGCCTGGGGACGGCGATTAACGAGCAGTACTTC	CASSLGTAINEQYF
TRBV7-9	many	TRBJ1-1	NA	TGTGCCAGCAGCTTTGGCAGGCCTGAAGCTTTCTTT	CASSFGRPEAFF
TRBV11-2	NA	TRBJ2-1	NA	TGTGCCAGCAGCTTATTTGCCGGGGGTAGCTCCTACAATGAGCAGTTCTTC	CASSLFAGGSSYNEQFF
TRBV28	few	TRBJ2-7	TRBD2	TGTGCCAGCAGTCCCGGGGGGAACGAGCAGTACTTC	CASSPGGNEQYF
TRBV10-2	NA	TRBJ1-4	NA	TGCGCCAGCAGTGATGTTCTTGTTGAAAAACTGTTTTTT	CASSDVLVEKLFF
TRBV7-9	NA	TRBJ2-7	TRBD2	TGTGCCAGCAGCCCGGGACTAGCGGTCTCTAGCGAGCAGTACTTC	CASSPGLAVSSEQYF
TRBV6-5	NA	TRBJ2-3	NA	TGTGCCAGCAGCCAGACGGTTAGCACAGATACGCAGTATTTT	CASSQTVSTDTQYF
TRBV6-5	NA	TRBJ2-1	NA	TGTGCCAGCCGCCGGGACCTCGCCTGGGGTGAGCAGTTCTTC	CASRRDLAWGEQFF
TRBV7-7	NA	TRBJ2-1	TRBD1	TGTGCTAGCAGCACCCTATTGACAGGGAGAATAGGCAACAATGAGCAGTTCTTC	CASSTLLTGRIGNNEQFF
TRBV7-6	NA	TRBJ2-3	NA	TGTGCCAGCAGCTCAAGACTAACAGATACGCAGTATTTT	CASSSRLTDTQYF
TRBV7-9	NA	TRBJ1-1	NA	TGTGCCAGCAGCTTACTAGGGGACCCTATGACTGAAGCTTTCTTT	CASSLLGDPMTEAFF